This TCR beta chain stems from a study of T-cell reconstitution after alpha-beta-depleted transplantation in children. Germline-derived CDR1 and CDR2 are SQVTM and ANQGSEA. The CDR3 is made up of 11 amino acids. V was shortened by 1 base and J by 9 bases, with 6 bases between the two germline ends. This clonotype was recorded at least ten times. Unique molecular identifiers were incorporated during preparation of the TCRbeta library. TCRdb ran MiXCR on the PCR reads and lists one entry per CDR3 protein. Among about 690,000 distinct CDR3 sequences, roughly 17% were seen once, and the ten largest hold 1.1%.

This specimen was PBMCs from the stem cell graft donor, taken from the stem cell graft. This chain joins TRBV29-1 and TRBJ2-2, with no clear D. The sequence came from a human donor who donated a stem cell graft to a child with acute myeloid leukemia. The CDR3 sequence: CSVEARRELFF. The CDR3 DNA sequence: TGCAGCGTTGAAGCCAGAAGGGAGCTGTTTTTT.